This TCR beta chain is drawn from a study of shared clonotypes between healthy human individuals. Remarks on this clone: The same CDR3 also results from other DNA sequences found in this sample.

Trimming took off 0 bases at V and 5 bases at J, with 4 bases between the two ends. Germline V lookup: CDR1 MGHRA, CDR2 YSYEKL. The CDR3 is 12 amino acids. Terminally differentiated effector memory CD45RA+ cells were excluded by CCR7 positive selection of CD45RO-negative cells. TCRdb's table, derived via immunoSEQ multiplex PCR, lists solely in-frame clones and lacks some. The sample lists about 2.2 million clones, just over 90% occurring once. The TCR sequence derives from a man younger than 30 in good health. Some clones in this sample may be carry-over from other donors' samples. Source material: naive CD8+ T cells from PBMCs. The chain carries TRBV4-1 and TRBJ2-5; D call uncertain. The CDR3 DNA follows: TGCGCCAGCAGCCAAGATCTGGAGACCCAGTACTTC. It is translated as CASSQDLETQYF.